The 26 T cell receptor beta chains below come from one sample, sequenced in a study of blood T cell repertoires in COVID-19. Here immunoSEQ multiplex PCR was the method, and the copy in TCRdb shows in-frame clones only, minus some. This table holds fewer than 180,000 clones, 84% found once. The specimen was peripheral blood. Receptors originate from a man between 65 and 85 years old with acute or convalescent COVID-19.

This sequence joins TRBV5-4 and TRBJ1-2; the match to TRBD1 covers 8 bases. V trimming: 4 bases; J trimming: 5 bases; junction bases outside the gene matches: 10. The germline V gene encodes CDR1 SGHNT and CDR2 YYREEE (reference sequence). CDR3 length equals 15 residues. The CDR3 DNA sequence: TGTGCCAGCAGCGCGGGGACAGGAACTTCATATGGCTACACCTTC. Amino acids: CASSAGTGTSYGYTF. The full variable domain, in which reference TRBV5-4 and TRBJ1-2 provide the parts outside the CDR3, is ETGVTQSPTHLIKTRGQQVTLRCSSQSGHNTVSWYQQALGQGPQFIFQYYREEENGRGNFPPRFSGLQFPNYSSELNVNALELDDSALYLCASSAGTGTSYGYTFGSGTRLTVV.

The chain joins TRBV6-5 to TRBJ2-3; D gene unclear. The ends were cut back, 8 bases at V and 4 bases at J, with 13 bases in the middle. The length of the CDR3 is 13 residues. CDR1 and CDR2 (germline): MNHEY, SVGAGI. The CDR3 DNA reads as TGTGCCAGCGGCGGCCAACGGGCAGATACGCAGTATTTT. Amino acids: CASGGQRADTQYF.

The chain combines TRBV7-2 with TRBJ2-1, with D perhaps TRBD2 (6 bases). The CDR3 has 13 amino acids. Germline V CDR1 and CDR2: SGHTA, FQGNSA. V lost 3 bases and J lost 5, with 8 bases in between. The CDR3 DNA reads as TGTGCCAGCAGCTTCGCGGGGCACAATGAGCAGTTCTTC. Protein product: CASSFAGHNEQFF. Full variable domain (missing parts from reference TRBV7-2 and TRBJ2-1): GAGVSQSPSNKVTEKGKDVELRCDPISGHTALYWYRQSLGQGLEFLIYFQGNSAPDKSGLPSDRFSAERTGGSVSTLTIQRTQQEDSAVYLCASSFAGHNEQFFGPGTRLTVL.

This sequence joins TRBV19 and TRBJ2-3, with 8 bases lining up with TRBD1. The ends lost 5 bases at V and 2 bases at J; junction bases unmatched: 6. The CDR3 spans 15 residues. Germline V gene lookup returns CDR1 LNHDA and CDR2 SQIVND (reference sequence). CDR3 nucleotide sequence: TGTGCCAGTAGTCCGGGGACAGGTGTCACAGATACGCAGTATTTT. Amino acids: CASSPGTGVTDTQYF.

The CDR3 DNA follows: TGTGCCAGCAGAGCCCCAGGACTAGCGGGAAATGAGCAGTTCTTC. Translation gives CASRAPGLAGNEQFF. The V gene is TRBV11-2, the J gene TRBJ2-1, with TRBD2 identical over 12 bases. This CDR3 has 15 residues. Germline CDR1 SGHAT, CDR2 FQNNGV. V lost 6 bases, J lost 7 bases, and 7 bases stayed unmatched.

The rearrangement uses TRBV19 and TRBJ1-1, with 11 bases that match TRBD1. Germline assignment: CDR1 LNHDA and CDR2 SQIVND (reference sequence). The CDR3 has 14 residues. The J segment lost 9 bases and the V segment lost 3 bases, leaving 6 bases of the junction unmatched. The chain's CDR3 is CASSISPDRGQAFF. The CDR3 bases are TGTGCCAGTAGTATTTCTCCGGACAGGGGGCAAGCTTTCTTT.

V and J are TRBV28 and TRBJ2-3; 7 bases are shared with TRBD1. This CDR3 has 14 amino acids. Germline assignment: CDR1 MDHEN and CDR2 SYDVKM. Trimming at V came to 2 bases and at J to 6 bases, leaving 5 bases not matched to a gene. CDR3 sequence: CASSLGQVGDTQYF. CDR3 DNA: TGTGCCAGCAGTTTAGGACAGGTTGGGGATACGCAGTATTTT.

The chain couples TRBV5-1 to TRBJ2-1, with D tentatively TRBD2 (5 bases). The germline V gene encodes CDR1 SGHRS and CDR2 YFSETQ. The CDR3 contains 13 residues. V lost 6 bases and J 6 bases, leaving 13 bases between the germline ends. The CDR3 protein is CASNPSRGNEQFF. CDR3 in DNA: TGCGCCAGCAACCCCTCCCGGGGCAATGAGCAGTTCTTC.

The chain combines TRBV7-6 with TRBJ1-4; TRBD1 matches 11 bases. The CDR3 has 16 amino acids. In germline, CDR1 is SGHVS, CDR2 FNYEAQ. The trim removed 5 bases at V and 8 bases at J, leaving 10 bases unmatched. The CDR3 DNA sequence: TGTGCCAGCAGCCCGATACAGGACAGGGGGCGAGAAAAACTGTTTTTT. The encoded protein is CASSPIQDRGREKLFF.

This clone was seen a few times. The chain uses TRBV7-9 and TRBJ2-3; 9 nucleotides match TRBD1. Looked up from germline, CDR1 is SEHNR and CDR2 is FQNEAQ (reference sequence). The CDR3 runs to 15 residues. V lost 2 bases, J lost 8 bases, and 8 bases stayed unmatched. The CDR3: CASSLSTGGAATQYF. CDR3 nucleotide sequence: TGTGCCAGCAGCTTATCAACAGGGGGCGCAGCTACGCAGTATTTT.

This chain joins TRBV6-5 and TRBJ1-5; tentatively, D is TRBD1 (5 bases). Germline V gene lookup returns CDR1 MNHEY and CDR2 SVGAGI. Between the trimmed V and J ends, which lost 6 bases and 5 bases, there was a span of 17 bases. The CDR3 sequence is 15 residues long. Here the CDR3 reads CASRPGLLAHQPQHF. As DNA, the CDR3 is TGTGCCAGCAGGCCGGGACTCCTGGCTCATCAGCCCCAGCATTTT.

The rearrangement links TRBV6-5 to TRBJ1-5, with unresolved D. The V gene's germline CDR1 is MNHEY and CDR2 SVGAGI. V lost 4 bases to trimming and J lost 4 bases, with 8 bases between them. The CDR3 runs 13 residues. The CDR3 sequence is CASSSLINQPQHF. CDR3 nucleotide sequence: TGTGCCAGCAGTTCCTTAATAAATCAGCCCCAGCATTTT.

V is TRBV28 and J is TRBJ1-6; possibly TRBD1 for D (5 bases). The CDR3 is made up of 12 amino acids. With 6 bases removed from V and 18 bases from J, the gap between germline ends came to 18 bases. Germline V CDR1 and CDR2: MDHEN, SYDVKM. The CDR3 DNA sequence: TGTGCCAGCAGCGCCAGGGAGGGGAATAACCACTTT. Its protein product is CASSAREGNNHF.

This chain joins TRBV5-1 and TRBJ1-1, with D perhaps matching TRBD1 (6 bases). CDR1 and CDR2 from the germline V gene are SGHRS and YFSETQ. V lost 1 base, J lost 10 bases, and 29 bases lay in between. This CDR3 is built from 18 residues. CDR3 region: CASSLKTGVGAYPPRAFF. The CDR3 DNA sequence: TGCGCCAGCAGCTTGAAGACAGGCGTTGGAGCCTATCCTCCGAGAGCTTTCTTT.

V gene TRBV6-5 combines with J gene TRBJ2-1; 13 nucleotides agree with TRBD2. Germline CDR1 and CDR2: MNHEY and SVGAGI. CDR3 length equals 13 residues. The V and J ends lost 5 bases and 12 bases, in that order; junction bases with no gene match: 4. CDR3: CASSQGLAGWQFF. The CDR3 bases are TGTGCCAGCAGTCAGGGACTAGCGGGATGGCAGTTCTTC.

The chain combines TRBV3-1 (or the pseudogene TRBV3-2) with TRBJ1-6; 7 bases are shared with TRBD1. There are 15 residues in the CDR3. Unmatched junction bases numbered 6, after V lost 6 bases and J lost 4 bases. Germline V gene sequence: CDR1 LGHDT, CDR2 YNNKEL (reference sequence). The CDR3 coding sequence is TGTGCCAGCAGATTTTCCAGGGGGTATAATTCACCCCTCCACTTT. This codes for CASRFSRGYNSPLHF.

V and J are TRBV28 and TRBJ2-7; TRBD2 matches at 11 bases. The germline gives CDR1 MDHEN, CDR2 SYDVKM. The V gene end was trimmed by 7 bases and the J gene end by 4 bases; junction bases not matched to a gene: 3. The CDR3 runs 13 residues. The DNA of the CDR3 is TGTGCCAGCACCGGGACTAGCGGATACGAGCAGTACTTC. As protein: CASTGTSGYEQYF.

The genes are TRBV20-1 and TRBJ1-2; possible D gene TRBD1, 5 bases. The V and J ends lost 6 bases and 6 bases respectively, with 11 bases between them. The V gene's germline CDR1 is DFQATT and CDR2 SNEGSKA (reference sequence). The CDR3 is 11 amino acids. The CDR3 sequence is CSAAGGDGYTF. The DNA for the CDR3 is TGCAGTGCCGCCGGGGGGGATGGCTACACCTTC.

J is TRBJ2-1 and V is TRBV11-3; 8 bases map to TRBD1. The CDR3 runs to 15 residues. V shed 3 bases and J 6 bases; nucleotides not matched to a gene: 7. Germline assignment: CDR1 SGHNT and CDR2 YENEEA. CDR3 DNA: TGTGCCAGCAGCTTCGCGACAGGGGCCGGCAATGAGCAGTTCTTC. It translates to CASSFATGAGNEQFF.

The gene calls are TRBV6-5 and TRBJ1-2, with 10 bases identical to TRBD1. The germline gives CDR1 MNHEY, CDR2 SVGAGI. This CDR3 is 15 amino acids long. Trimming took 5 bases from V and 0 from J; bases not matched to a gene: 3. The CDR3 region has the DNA TGTGCCAGCAGTCGGGACAGGGGCGCTAACTATGGCTACACCTTC. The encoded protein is CASSRDRGANYGYTF.

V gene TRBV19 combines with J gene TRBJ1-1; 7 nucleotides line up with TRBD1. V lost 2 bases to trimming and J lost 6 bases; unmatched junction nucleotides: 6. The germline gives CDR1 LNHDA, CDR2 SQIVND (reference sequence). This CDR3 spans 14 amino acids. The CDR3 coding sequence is TGTGCCAGTAGTATAAGACAGGGAAACGCTGAAGCTTTCTTT. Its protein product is CASSIRQGNAEAFF.

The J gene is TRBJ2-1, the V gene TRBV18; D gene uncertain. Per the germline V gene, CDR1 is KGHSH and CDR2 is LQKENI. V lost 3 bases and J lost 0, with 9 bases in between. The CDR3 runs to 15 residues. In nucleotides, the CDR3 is TGTGCCAGCTCACCCCCGGAGAGCTCCTACAATGAGCAGTTCTTC. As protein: CASSPPESSYNEQFF.

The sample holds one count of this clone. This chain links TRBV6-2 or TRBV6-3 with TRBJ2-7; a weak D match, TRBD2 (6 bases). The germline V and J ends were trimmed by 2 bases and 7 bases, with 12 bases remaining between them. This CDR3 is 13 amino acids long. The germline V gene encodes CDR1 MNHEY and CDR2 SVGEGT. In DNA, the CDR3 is TGTGCCAGCAGTTACCGGGACTCGGGGGAGCAGTACTTC. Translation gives CASSYRDSGEQYF.

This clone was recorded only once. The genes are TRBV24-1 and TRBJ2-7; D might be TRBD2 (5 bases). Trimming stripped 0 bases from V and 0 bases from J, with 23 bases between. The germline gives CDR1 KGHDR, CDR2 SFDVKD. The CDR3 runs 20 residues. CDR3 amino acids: CATSDLWLGTSDLSSYEQYF. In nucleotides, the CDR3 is TGTGCCACCAGTGATTTGTGGTTAGGAACCTCGGACTTAAGCTCCTACGAGCAGTACTTC.

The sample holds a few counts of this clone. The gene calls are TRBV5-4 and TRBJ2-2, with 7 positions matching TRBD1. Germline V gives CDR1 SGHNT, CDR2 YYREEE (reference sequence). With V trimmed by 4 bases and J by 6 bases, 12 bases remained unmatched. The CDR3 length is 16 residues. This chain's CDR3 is CASSMRTGPNAGELFF. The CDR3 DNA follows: TGTGCCAGCAGCATGCGGACAGGTCCAAACGCCGGGGAGCTGTTTTTT.

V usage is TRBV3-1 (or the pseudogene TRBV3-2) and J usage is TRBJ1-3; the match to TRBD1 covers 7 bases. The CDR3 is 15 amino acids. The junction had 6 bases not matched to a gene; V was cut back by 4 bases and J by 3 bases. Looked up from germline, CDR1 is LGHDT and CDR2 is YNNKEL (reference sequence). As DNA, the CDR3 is TGTGCCAGCAGCCCCCGGACAGGAGGTGGAAACACCATATATTTT. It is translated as CASSPRTGGGNTIYF.